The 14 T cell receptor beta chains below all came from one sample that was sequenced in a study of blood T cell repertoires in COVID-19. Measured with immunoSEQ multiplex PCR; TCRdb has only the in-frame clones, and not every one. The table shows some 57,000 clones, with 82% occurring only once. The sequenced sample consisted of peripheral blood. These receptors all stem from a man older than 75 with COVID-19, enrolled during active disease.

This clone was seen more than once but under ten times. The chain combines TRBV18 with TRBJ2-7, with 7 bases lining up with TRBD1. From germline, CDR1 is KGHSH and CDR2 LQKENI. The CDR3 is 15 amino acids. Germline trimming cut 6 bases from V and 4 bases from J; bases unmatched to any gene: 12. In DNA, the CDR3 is TGTGCCAGCTCGGCCTATCGGGACAGCCTATACGAGCAGTACTTC. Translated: CASSAYRDSLYEQYF. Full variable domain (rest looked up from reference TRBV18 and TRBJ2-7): NAGVMQNPRHLVRRRGQEARLRCSPMKGHSHVYWYRQLPEEGLKFMVYLQKENIIDESGMPKERFSAEFPKEGPSILRIQQVVRGDSAAYFCASSAYRDSLYEQYFGPGTRLTVT.

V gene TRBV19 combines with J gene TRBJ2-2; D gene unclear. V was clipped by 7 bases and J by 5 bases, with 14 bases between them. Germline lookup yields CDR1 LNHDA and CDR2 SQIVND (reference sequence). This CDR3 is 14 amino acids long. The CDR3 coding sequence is TGTGCCAGTACCACCCCACGGTTTACCGGGGAGCTGTTTTTT. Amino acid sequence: CASTTPRFTGELFF.

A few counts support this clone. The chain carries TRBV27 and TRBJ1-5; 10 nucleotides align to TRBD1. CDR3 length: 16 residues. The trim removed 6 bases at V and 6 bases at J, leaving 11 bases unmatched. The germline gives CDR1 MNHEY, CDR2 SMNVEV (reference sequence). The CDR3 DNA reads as TGTGCCAGCAGCCCGGGACAGGGGTTTAGGGGTCAGCCCCAGCATTTT. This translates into CASSPGQGFRGQPQHF.

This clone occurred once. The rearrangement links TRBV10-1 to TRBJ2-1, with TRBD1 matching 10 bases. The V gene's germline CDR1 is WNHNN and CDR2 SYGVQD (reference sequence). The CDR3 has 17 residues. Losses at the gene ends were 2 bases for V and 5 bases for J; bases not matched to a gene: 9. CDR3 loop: CASSEIPGTGVNNEQFF. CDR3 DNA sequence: TGCGCCAGCAGTGAGATACCCGGGACAGGGGTGAACAATGAGCAGTTCTTC.

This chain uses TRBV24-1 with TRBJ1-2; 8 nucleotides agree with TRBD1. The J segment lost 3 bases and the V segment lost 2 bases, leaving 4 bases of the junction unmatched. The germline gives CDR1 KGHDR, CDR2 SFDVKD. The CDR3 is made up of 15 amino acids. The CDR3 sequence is CATSDSRTGHYGYTF. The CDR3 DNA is TGTGCCACCAGTGATTCCCGGACAGGGCACTATGGCTACACCTTC.

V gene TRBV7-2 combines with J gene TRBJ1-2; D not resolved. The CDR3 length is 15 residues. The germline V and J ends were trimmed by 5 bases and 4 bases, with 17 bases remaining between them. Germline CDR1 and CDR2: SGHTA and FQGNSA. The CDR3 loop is CASSLQYQTSYGYTF. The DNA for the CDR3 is TGTGCCAGCAGCCTACAGTATCAAACCTCCTATGGCTACACCTTC. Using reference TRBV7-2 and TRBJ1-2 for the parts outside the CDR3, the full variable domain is GAGVSQSPSNKVTEKGKDVELRCDPISGHTALYWYRQSLGQGLEFLIYFQGNSAPDKSGLPSDRFSAERTGGSVSTLTIQRTQQEDSAVYLCASSLQYQTSYGYTFGSGTRLTVV.

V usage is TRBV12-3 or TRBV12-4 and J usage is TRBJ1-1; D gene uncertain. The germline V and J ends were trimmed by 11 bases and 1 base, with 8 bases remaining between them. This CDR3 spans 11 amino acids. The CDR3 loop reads CAEGQNTEAFF. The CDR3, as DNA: TGTGCCGAGGGCCAGAACACTGAAGCTTTCTTT.

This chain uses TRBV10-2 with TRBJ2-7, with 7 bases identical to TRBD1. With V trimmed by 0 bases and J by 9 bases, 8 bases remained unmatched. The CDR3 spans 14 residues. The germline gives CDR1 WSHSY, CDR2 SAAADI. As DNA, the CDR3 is TGCGCCAGCAGTGAGTCGGGGACAGACAGTGTGCAGTACGTC. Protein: CASSESGTDSVQYV.

The CDR3 is CASSEGQGSYNEQFF. DNA of the CDR3: TGTGCCAGCAGCGAGGGGCAGGGATCCTACAATGAGCAGTTCTTC. The genes are TRBV9 and TRBJ2-1; D might be TRBD1 (5 bases). V was shortened by 3 bases and J by 1 base, with 11 bases between the two germline ends. Germline V gene lookup returns CDR1 SGDLS and CDR2 YYNGEE. CDR3 size: 15 residues.

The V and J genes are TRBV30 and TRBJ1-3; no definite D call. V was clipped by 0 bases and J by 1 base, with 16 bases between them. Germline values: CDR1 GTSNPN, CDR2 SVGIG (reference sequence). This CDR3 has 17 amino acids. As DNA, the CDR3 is TGTGCCTGGAGTGTAGGCCTACAGTGGCTTTCTGGAAACACCATATATTTT. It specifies CAWSVGLQWLSGNTIYF.

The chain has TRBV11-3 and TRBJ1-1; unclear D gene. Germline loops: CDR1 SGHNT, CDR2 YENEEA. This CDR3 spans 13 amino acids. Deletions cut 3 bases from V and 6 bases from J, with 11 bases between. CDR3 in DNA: TGTGCCAGCAGCTTTACTAGGACGGCTGAAGCTTTCTTT. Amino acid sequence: CASSFTRTAEAFF.

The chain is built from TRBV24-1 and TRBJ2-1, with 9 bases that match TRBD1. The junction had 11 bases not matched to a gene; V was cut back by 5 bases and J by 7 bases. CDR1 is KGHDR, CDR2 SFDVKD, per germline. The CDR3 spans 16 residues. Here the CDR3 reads CATSGDRDRDDNEQFF. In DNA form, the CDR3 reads TGTGCCACCAGTGGCGACCGGGACAGGGATGATAATGAGCAGTTCTTC.

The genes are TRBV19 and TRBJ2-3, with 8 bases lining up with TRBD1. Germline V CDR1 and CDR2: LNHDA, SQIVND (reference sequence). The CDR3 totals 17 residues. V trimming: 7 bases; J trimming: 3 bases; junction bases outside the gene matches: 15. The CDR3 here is CASKDRAGLRGTDTQYF. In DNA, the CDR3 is TGTGCCAGTAAGGACAGGGCAGGGTTGAGAGGTACAGATACGCAGTATTTT.

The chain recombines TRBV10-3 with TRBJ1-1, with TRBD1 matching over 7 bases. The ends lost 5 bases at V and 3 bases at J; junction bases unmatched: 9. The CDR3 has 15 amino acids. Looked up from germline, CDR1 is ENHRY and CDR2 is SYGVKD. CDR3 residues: CAISPAGQRDTEAFF. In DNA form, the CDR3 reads TGTGCCATCAGTCCTGCGGGACAGCGGGACACTGAAGCTTTCTTT.